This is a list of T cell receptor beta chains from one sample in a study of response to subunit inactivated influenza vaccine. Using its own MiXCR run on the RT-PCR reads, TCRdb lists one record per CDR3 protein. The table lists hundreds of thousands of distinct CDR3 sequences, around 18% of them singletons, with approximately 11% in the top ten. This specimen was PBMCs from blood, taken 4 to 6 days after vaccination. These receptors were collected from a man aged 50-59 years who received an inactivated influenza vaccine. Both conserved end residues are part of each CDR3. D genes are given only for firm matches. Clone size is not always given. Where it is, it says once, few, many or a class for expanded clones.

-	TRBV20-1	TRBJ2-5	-	CSASGLAPGQETQYF	TGCAGTGCTAGTGGCCTAGCCCCCGGCCAAGAGACCCAGTACTTC
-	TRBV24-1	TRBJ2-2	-	CVTSDHWGGQAKNTGELFF	TGTGTCACCAGTGACCACTGGGGGGGGCAGGCGAAGAACACCGGGGAGCTGTTTTTT
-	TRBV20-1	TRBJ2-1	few	CSVTYGLSSYNEQFF	TGCAGTGTAACTTATGGCCTGAGCTCCTACAATGAGCAGTTCTTC
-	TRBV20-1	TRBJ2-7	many	CSARRDSPYEQYF	TGCAGTGCTAGGCGGGACAGCCCCTACGAGCAGTACTTC
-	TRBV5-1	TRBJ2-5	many	CASSQGRETQYF	TGCGCCAGCAGCCAGGGCCGGGAGACCCAGTACTTC
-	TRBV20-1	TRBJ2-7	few	CSARDPAVHEQYF	TGCAGTGCTAGAGATCCGGCAGTCCACGAGCAGTACTTC
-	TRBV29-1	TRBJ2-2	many	CSVEPGYNTGELFF	TGCAGCGTTGAACCAGGGTATAACACCGGGGAGCTGTTTTTT
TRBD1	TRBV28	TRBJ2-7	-	CASRRQGYYEQYF	TGTGCCAGCAGGCGACAGGGGTATTACGAGCAGTACTTC
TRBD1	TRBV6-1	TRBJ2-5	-	CASLPLGQGALLGTQYF	TGTGCCAGCCTACCCCTAGGACAGGGGGCTCTGTTAGGGACCCAGTACTTC
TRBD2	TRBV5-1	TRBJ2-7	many	CASSLRSGSPLEQYF	TGCGCCAGCAGCTTGAGAAGCGGGAGCCCCCTCGAGCAGTACTTC
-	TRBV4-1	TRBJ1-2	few	CASSQPRSKRARDYGYTF	TGCGCCAGCAGCCAACCAAGGAGCAAGAGGGCGCGGGACTATGGCTACACCTTC
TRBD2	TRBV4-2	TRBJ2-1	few	CASSRTSGRADHEQFF	TGTGCCAGCAGCCGGACTAGCGGGAGGGCTGATCATGAGCAGTTCTTC
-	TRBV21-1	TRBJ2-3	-	CASSQPSGDSLTDTQYF	TGTGCCAGCAGCCAGCCTAGCGGGGATTCACTAACAGATACGCAGTATTTT
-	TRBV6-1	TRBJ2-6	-	CASSPTSGANVLTF	TGTGCCAGCAGTCCAACCTCTGGGGCCAACGTCCTGACTTTC
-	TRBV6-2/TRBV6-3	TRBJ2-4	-	CASSDDIRGLAKNIQYF	TGTGCCAGCAGCGACGACATCAGAGGTCTAGCCAAAAACATTCAGTACTTC
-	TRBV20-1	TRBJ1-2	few	CSARDQAYGYTF	TGCAGTGCTAGAGATCAGGCCTATGGCTACACCTTC
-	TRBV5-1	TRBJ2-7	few	CASSQMHLYEQYF	TGCGCCAGCAGCCAAATGCATCTATACGAGCAGTACTTC
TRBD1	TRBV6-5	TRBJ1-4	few	CASSYSKGSSGQEKLFF	TGTGCCAGCAGTTACTCGAAGGGGTCGTCGGGACAGGAAAAACTGTTTTTT
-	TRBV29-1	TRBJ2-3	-	CSVGRGARSDTQYF	TGCAGCGTTGGCCGGGGTGCGAGGTCAGATACGCAGTATTTT
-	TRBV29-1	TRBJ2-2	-	CSVAGELNTGELFF	TGCAGCGTTGCGGGGGAGCTGAACACCGGGGAGCTGTTTTTT
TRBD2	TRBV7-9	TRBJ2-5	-	CASSPRASGAQETQYF	TGTGCCAGCAGCCCTCGGGCTAGCGGGGCTCAAGAGACCCAGTACTTC
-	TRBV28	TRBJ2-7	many	CASSLSPASYEQYF	TGTGCCAGCAGTTTATCACCAGCCTCCTACGAGCAGTACTTC
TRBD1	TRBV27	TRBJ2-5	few	CASSRRTGGETQYF	TGTGCCAGCAGTCGCAGGACAGGGGGAGAGACCCAGTACTTC
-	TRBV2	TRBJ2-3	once	CASGINPADTDTQYF	TGTGCCAGCGGGATTAACCCCGCAGACACAGATACGCAGTATTTT
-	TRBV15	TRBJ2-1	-	CATSRVRGLSYNEQFF	TGTGCCACCAGCAGAGTCAGGGGTTTGTCCTACAATGAGCAGTTCTTC
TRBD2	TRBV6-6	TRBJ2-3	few	CASSYGGGTQYF	TGTGCCAGCAGTTACGGCGGGGGTACGCAGTATTTT